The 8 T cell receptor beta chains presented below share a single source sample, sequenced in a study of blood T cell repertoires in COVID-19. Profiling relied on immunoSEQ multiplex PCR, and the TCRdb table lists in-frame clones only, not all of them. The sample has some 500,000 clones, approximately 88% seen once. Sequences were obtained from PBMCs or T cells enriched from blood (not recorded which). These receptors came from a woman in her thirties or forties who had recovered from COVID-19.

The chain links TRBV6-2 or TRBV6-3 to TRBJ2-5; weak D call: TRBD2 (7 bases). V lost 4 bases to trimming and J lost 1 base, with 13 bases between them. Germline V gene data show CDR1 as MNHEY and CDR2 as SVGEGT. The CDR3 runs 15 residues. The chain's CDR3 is CASSFGAGAQETQYF. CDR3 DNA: TGTGCCAGCAGTTTCGGGGCGGGGGCCCAAGAGACCCAGTACTTC.

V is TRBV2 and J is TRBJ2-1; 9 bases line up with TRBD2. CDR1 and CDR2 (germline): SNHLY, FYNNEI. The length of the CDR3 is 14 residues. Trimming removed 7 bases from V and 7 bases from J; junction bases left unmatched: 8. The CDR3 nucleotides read TGTGCCAGCACACGACTAGCGGCTGAAAATGAGCAGTTCTTC. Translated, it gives CASTRLAAENEQFF.

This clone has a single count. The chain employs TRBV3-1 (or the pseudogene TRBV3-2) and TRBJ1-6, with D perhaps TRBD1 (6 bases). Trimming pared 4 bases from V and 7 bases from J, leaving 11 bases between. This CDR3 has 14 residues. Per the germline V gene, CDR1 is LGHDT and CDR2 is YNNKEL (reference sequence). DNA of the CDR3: TGTGCCAGCAGCCTCAGGGGTTTGAATTCACCCCTCCACTTT. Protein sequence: CASSLRGLNSPLHF.

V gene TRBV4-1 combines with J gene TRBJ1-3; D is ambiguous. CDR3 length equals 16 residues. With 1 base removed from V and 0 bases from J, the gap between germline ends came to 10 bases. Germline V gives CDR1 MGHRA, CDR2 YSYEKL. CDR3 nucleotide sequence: TGCGCCAGCAGCCAAGGCCCGGGTTCCTCTGGAAACACCATATATTTT. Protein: CASSQGPGSSGNTIYF.

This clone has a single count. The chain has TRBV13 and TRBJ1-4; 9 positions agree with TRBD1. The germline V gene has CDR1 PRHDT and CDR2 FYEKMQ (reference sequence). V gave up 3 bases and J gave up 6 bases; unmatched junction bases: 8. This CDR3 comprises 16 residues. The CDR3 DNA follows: TGTGCCAGCAGCTTCACACAGGGGGCGCGGGATGAAAAACTGTTTTTT. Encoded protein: CASSFTQGARDEKLFF.

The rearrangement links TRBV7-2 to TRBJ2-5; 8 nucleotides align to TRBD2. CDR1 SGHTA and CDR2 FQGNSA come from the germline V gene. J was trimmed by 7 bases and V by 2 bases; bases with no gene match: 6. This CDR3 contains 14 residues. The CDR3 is CASSLTSGELTQYF. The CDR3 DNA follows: TGTGCCAGCAGCTTAACTAGCGGAGAATTGACCCAGTACTTC.

CDR3 DNA: TGTGCCAGCAGTTTATCCGTTTTGAGGGGGAATAACACCGGGGAGCTGTTTTTT. This translates into CASSLSVLRGNNTGELFF. The chain combines TRBV27 with TRBJ2-2, with a possible D match to TRBD1 (6 bases). CDR3 length equals 18 residues. Trimming took off 0 bases at V and 2 bases at J, with 16 bases between the two ends. From germline, CDR1 is MNHEY and CDR2 SMNVEV (reference sequence).

CDR3: CASSKQIGETQYF. DNA for the CDR3: TGTGCCAGCAGTAAACAGATCGGTGAGACCCAGTACTTC. V is TRBV7-2 and J is TRBJ2-5; the D is unclear. The CDR3 contains 13 residues. Between the trimmed V and J ends, which lost 6 bases and 5 bases, there was a span of 13 bases. The germline V gene encodes CDR1 SGHTA and CDR2 FQGNSA.